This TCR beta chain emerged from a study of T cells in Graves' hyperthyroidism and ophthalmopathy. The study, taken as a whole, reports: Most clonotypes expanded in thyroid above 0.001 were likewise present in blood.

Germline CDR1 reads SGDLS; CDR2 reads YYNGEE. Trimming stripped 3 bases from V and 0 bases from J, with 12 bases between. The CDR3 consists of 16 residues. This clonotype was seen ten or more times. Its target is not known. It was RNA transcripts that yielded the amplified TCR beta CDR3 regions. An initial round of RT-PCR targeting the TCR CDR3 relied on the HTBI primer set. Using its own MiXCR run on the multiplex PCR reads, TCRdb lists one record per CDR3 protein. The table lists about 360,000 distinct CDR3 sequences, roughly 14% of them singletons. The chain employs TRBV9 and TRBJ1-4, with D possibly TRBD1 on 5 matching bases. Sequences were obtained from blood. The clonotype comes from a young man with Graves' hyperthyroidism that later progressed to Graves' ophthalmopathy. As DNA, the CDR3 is TGTGCCAGCAGCGCAGGGCAAGTGGCAACTAATGAAAAACTGTTTTTT. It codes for CASSAGQVATNEKLFF.